In its sample, the clone carrying this T cell receptor beta chain was seen many times. The entry originates in a study of T cells in Graves' hyperthyroidism and ophthalmopathy. The CDR3 runs 14 residues. The V end lost 0 bases, the J end lost 4 bases, and 9 bases lay between the germline ends. The V gene's germline CDR1 is LGHDT and CDR2 YNNKEL (reference sequence). There were TCR beta CDR3 regions amplified from RNA transcripts. The primer set for the first-round RT-PCR of the TCR CDR3 was HTBI. Each CDR3 protein gets one entry after TCRdb re-called the multiplex PCR reads with MiXCR. The sample lists around 400,000 distinct CDR3 sequences; approximately 14% were seen once.

V gene TRBV3-1 combines with J gene TRBJ2-5; D gene unclear. This sequence was found in a woman between 18 and 29 years old with Graves' hyperthyroidism that later progressed to Graves' ophthalmopathy. The specimen was blood. The CDR3 sequence is CASSQDLNLETQYF. CDR3 in DNA: TGTGCCAGCAGCCAAGATCTTAATTTAGAGACCCAGTACTTC.